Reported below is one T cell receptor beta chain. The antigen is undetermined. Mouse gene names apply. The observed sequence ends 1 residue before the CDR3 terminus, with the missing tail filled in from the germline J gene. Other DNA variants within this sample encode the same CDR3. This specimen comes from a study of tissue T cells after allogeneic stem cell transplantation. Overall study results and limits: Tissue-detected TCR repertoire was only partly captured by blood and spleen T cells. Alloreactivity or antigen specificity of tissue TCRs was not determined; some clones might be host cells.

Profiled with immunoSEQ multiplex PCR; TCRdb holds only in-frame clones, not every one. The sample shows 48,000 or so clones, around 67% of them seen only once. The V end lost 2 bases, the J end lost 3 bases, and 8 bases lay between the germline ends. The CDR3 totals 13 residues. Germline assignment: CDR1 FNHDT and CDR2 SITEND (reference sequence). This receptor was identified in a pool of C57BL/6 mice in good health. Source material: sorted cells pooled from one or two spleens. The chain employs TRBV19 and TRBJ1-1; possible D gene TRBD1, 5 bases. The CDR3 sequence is CASSIRGDTEVFF. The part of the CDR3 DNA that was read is TGTGCCAGCAGTATCCGGGGGGACACAGAAGTCTTC.